This TCR beta chain was profiled in a study of T cell changes during pregnancy in multiple sclerosis. Libraries were prepared by immunoSEQ multiplex PCR; TCRdb keeps only in-frame clonotypes and omits some of them. The table lists more than 95,000 clones, about 94% of them singletons. The material was peripheral blood, obtained after pregnancy. This TCR was sampled from a female donor with multiple sclerosis, enrolled in a pregnancy study.

The CDR3 loop reads CASSPGLAGVGEQFF. CDR3 DNA sequence: TGCGCCAGCAGCCCGGGACTAGCGGGAGTAGGTGAGCAGTTCTTC. This sequence joins TRBV5-1 and TRBJ2-1; 14 bases fit TRBD2. The J segment lost 9 bases and the V segment lost 4 bases, leaving 6 bases of the junction unmatched. This CDR3 comprises 15 residues. Germline loops: CDR1 SGHRS, CDR2 YFSETQ.